This T cell receptor (beta chain) appears in the sequencing data of a study of T cells in Graves' hyperthyroidism and ophthalmopathy. This clonotype was recorded many times. What it recognizes is unknown. Study-wide findings and caveats: Among thyroid clonotypes expanded above 0.001, most also appeared in blood.

The investigators amplified TCR beta CDR3 regions from RNA transcripts. The primer set for the first-round RT-PCR of the TCR CDR3 was HTBI. TCRdb reanalysed the multiplex PCR reads using MiXCR and keeps one entry per CDR3 protein. The data contain roughly 740,000 distinct CDR3 sequences, over 15% of them singletons. The CDR3 is made up of 14 amino acids. Germline V gene sequence: CDR1 SGHVS, CDR2 FQNEAQ. Trimming shortened V by 4 bases and J by 5 bases, and 12 bases separated the two germline ends. The sequenced sample consisted of blood. The V call is TRBV7-8, the J call TRBJ1-5; D gene unclear. The sequence derives from a man aged 18 to 29 with Graves' hyperthyroidism. In nucleotides, the CDR3 is TGTGCCAGCAGCTACACCCGGGAATATCAGCCCCAGCATTTT. It yields the protein CASSYTREYQPQHF. Drawing the rest from reference TRBV7-8 and TRBJ1-5, the complete variable domain is GAGVSQSPRYKVAKRGQDVALRCDPISGHVSLFWYQQALGQGPEFLTYFQNEAQLDKSGLPSDRFFAERPEGSVSTLKIQRTQQEDSAVYLCASSYTREYQPQHFGDGTRLSIL.